This T cell receptor beta chain was identified in a study of T-cell reconstitution after alpha-beta-depleted transplantation in children. TCRbeta library preparation incorporated unique molecular identifiers. TCRdb redid the calling of the PCR reads with MiXCR, one entry per CDR3 protein. The repertoire includes about 540,000 distinct CDR3 sequences, around 20% of them detected once, and 3.3% sits in the top ten. Germline CDR1 SGHTS, CDR2 YDEGEE. The CDR3 has 14 amino acids. V was clipped by 7 bases and J by 7 bases, with 17 bases between them. The source was PBMCs from the stem cell graft donor, collected from the stem cell graft. The TCR originated in a human donor who donated a stem cell graft to a child with acute lymphoblastic leukemia. The J gene is TRBJ1-4, the V gene TRBV5-8; D is unclear. The CDR3 DNA reads as TGTGCCAGCGGAGATTTGCGGACTGCTGAAAAACTGTTTTTT. It translates to CASGDLRTAEKLFF.